The 2 T cell receptor beta chains below were found in one sample sequenced in a study of cytomegalovirus exposure and HLA in healthy donors. Measured with immunoSEQ multiplex PCR; TCRdb has only the in-frame clones, and not every one. The table records about 240,000 clones, approximately 84% of them present only once. The sequencing sample was made of PBMCs. The receptors shown here come from a woman under 40 in good health and CMV-seropositive.

The chain combines TRBV30 with TRBJ2-3, with D maybe TRBD2 (6 bases). The germline V gene encodes CDR1 GTSNPN and CDR2 SVGIG (reference sequence). The CDR3 totals 12 residues. The V and J ends lost 2 bases and 5 bases respectively, with 8 bases between them. The CDR3 DNA follows: TGTGCCTGGAGTTTTAGCGGAGATACGCAGTATTTT. Translating gives CAWSFSGDTQYF. Variable domain in full (rest from reference TRBV30 and TRBJ2-3): SQTIHQWPATLVQPVGSPLSLECTVEGTSNPNLYWYRQAAGRGLQLLFYSVGIGQISSEVPQNLSASRPQDRQFILSSKKLLLSDSGFYLCAWSFSGDTQYFGPGTRLTVL.

The chain employs TRBV6-1 and TRBJ1-1, with 8 nucleotides matching TRBD1. This CDR3 is 12 amino acids long. Losses at the gene ends were 6 bases for V and 5 bases for J; bases not matched to a gene: 2. Germline V gene lookup returns CDR1 MNHNS and CDR2 SASEGT. CDR3 sequence (DNA): TGTGCCAGCAGCACAGGGGGGACTGAAGCTTTCTTT. It translates to CASSTGGTEAFF.